The 23 T cell receptor beta chains below come from one sample, sequenced in a study of shared clonotypes between healthy human individuals. This table comes from immunoSEQ multiplex PCR, and its TCRdb copy is limited to in-frame clones, with some not included. The data show over 700,000 clones, about two thirds seen once. Source material: memory CD4+ T cells sorted from blood. Documented subset: CD45RA-negative fraction. The receptors here all came from a woman in her twenties or thirties in good health.

The chain couples TRBV5-1 to TRBJ1-2, with 9 bases matching TRBD1. The CDR3 extends over 16 amino acids. Germline assignment: CDR1 SGHRS and CDR2 YFSETQ. Unmatched junction bases numbered 11, after V lost 5 bases and J lost 3 bases. CDR3 protein: CASRRVDRGVHYGYTF. The CDR3 DNA sequence: TGCGCCAGCAGGCGAGTGGACAGGGGAGTACACTATGGCTACACCTTC.

The J gene is TRBJ2-7, the V gene TRBV15, with D perhaps TRBD2 (6 bases). Per germline, CDR1 LNHNV and CDR2 YYDKDF (reference sequence). V lost 0 bases, J lost 3 bases, and 12 bases lay in between. The CDR3 consists of 15 residues. CDR3 loop: CATSRDVGEDYEQYF. The CDR3 region has the DNA TGTGCCACCAGCAGAGACGTCGGGGAGGACTACGAGCAGTACTTC.

The rearrangement uses TRBV7-9 and TRBJ2-3; D is unclear. The CDR3 extends over 15 amino acids. Germline CDR1 and CDR2: SEHNR and FQNEAQ (reference sequence). Trimming took off 4 bases at V and 1 base at J, with 12 bases between the two ends. CDR3 nucleotide sequence: TGTGCCAGCAGCTCGGGTCTAGAGGGCACAGATACGCAGTATTTT. Its protein is CASSSGLEGTDTQYF.

Notes on this clone: This CDR3 is also generated by other DNA sequences in the sample. In DNA form, the CDR3 reads TGTGCCAGCAGCTTGACGCCGAATCAGCCCCAGCATTTT. It codes for CASSLTPNQPQHF. The chain combines TRBV27 with TRBJ1-5; no definite D call. Germline loops: CDR1 MNHEY, CDR2 SMNVEV (reference sequence). The CDR3 runs 13 residues. Deletions cut 6 bases from V and 4 bases from J, with 10 bases between.

The chain recombines TRBV11-3 with TRBJ2-7; 14 positions match TRBD2. The CDR3 totals 16 residues. Germline CDR1 and CDR2: SGHNT and YENEEA. The V and J ends lost 4 bases and 7 bases, in that order; junction bases with no gene match: 9. The CDR3 sequence: CASSSWTSGRTREQYF. In nucleotides, the CDR3 is TGTGCCAGCAGCTCCTGGACTAGCGGGAGGACGAGAGAGCAGTACTTC. The whole variable domain, filled in from reference TRBV11-3 and TRBJ2-7, reads EAGVVQSPRYKIIEKKQPVAFWCNPISGHNTLYWYLQNLGQGPELLIRYENEEAVDDSQLPKDRFSAERLKGVDSTLKIQPAELGDSAVYLCASSSWTSGRTREQYFGPGTRLTVT.

The rearrangement links TRBV27 to TRBJ2-2; D is ambiguous. Germline V gene data show CDR1 as MNHEY and CDR2 as SMNVEV (reference sequence). Trimming took 4 bases from V and 6 from J, leaving 12 bases between them. This CDR3 region has 14 residues. The CDR3: CASSSPLEAGELFF. The CDR3 DNA sequence: TGTGCCAGCAGTTCTCCCTTGGAAGCCGGGGAGCTGTTTTTT.

The chain recombines TRBV27 with TRBJ1-1; the match to TRBD1 covers 10 bases. CDR3 size: 15 residues. CDR1 and CDR2 from the germline V gene are MNHEY and SMNVEV (reference sequence). The J segment lost 0 bases and the V segment lost 2 bases, leaving 0 bases of the junction unmatched. CDR3 residues: CASSLGTGVNTEAFF. In DNA, the CDR3 is TGTGCCAGCAGTTTAGGGACAGGGGTGAACACTGAAGCTTTCTTT.

This clone occurred once. V usage is TRBV19 and J usage is TRBJ1-2, with a possible D match to TRBD1 (6 bases). Germline V CDR1 and CDR2: LNHDA, SQIVND (reference sequence). Trimming removed 4 bases at V and 4 bases at J, with 10 bases between. The CDR3 totals 13 residues. In nucleotides, the CDR3 is TGTGCCAGTAGTACAGGGGACGCCTATGGCTACACCTTC. Its protein is CASSTGDAYGYTF.

The chain employs TRBV6-6 and TRBJ2-1; perhaps TRBD1 as D (6 bases). With 7 bases removed from V and 9 bases from J, the gap between germline ends came to 13 bases. The CDR3 has 12 amino acids. Germline values: CDR1 MNHNY, CDR2 SVGAGI (reference sequence). CDR3 sequence (DNA): TGTGCCAGCACTTTCCAGGGGAGTGAGCAGTTCTTC. As protein: CASTFQGSEQFF.

Details on this clone: This same CDR3 is encoded by further DNA sequences in the sample. The chain is built from TRBV5-1 and TRBJ2-5; TRBD2 matches 7 bases. Per the germline V gene, CDR1 is SGHRS and CDR2 is YFSETQ. The CDR3 runs 14 residues. The J segment lost 1 base and the V segment lost 0 bases, leaving 0 bases of the junction unmatched. The CDR3: CASSLGLAQETQYF. The CDR3 nucleotides read TGCGCCAGCAGCTTGGGACTAGCCCAAGAGACCCAGTACTTC.

The rearrangement links TRBV5-1 to TRBJ2-2, with 8 positions matching TRBD2. The germline V gene encodes CDR1 SGHRS and CDR2 YFSETQ. With V trimmed by 0 bases and J by 6 bases, 10 bases remained unmatched. The CDR3 is 17 residues long. This CDR3 is CASSLGSGLASSGELFF. CDR3 in DNA: TGCGCCAGCAGCTTGGGTTCAGGACTAGCATCGTCCGGGGAGCTGTTTTTT.

V is TRBV25-1 and J is TRBJ2-1, with 7 bases fitting TRBD2. CDR1 and CDR2 (germline): MGHDK, SYGVNS. J lost 3 bases, V lost 1 base, and 3 bases had no gene match. The CDR3 is 15 amino acids. The CDR3 nucleotides are TGTGCCAGCAGTGAATCGAGCGGGATCTACAATGAGCAGTTCTTC. Translating gives CASSESSGIYNEQFF.

This clone was found a few times. The same CDR3 also results from other DNA sequences found in this sample. The chain recombines TRBV5-1 with TRBJ1-3; tentative D call: TRBD1 (5 bases). The CDR3 extends over 14 amino acids. V lost 4 bases, J lost 4 bases, and 12 bases lay in between. Per germline, CDR1 SGHRS and CDR2 YFSETQ. The CDR3 sequence is CASSPGTDGNTIYF. CDR3 sequence (DNA): TGCGCCAGCAGCCCCGGGACCGACGGAAACACCATATATTTT.

The chain uses TRBV18 and TRBJ1-2, with 8 bases aligning to TRBD1. J gave up 6 bases and V 3 bases, and 9 bases lay outside the gene matches. CDR1 and CDR2 from the germline V gene are KGHSH and LQKENI. The CDR3 covers 15 residues. This chain's CDR3 is CASSPGAGGKHGYTF. CDR3 nucleotide sequence: TGTGCCAGCTCACCGGGGGCAGGGGGCAAACATGGCTACACCTTC.

The chain employs TRBV5-6 and TRBJ2-3; D is ambiguous. The CDR3 sequence is 14 residues long. The ends were cut back, 4 bases at V and 1 base at J, with 10 bases in the middle. CDR1 and CDR2 (germline): SGHDT, YYEEEE. The chain's CDR3 is CASSQTPGTDTQYF. Here the CDR3 DNA reads TGTGCCAGCAGCCAAACCCCGGGCACAGATACGCAGTATTTT. The variable domain in full, with the rest retrieved from reference TRBV5-6 and TRBJ2-3, is DAGVTQSPTHLIKTRGQQVTLRCSPKSGHDTVSWYQQALGQGPQFIFQYYEEEERQRGNFPDRFSGHQFPNYSSELNVNALLLGDSALYLCASSQTPGTDTQYFGPGTRLTVL.

CDR3 in amino acids: CASWGREGYGYTF. For the CDR3, the DNA is TGTGCCAGCTGGGGCAGGGAGGGCTATGGCTACACCTTC. The chain couples TRBV28 to TRBJ1-2; TRBD1 is a possible D gene (5 bases). CDR1 is MDHEN and CDR2 is SYDVKM in the germline V gene. This CDR3 has 13 amino acids. The V and J ends lost 8 bases and 4 bases respectively, with 14 bases between them.

The CDR3 region is CASSSTPGGHVETQYF. CDR3 DNA sequence: TGTGCCAGCAGTTCAACCCCCGGGGGGCATGTAGAGACCCAGTACTTC. The chain recombines TRBV27 with TRBJ2-5; TRBD2 is a possible D gene (7 bases). The CDR3 length is 16 residues. Germline CDR1 reads MNHEY; CDR2 reads SMNVEV (reference sequence). V lost 4 bases to trimming and J lost 4 bases, with 19 bases between them.

The chain couples TRBV11-2 to TRBJ2-5; no reliable D call. Trimming removed 1 base at V and 5 bases at J, with 8 bases between. The CDR3 has 13 amino acids. Germline CDR1 is SGHAT and CDR2 is FQNNGV. CDR3 in amino acids: CASSLGTWETQYF. In DNA form, the CDR3 reads TGTGCCAGCAGCTTAGGGACCTGGGAGACCCAGTACTTC.

CDR3 sequence reads: CASSRTYPPRASNQPQHF. CDR3 nucleotides: TGCGCCAGCAGCCGTACCTACCCACCCAGGGCTTCCAATCAGCCCCAGCATTTT. The rearrangement links TRBV4-1 to TRBJ1-5; the D gene is possibly TRBD1 (5 bases). The V and J ends lost 4 bases and 3 bases respectively, with 22 bases between them. There are 18 residues in the CDR3. In germline, CDR1 is MGHRA, CDR2 YSYEKL.

In DNA form, the CDR3 reads TGTGCCAGCAGTACGGGACTAAGGGCAGAGACCCAGTACTTC. This translates into CASSTGLRAETQYF. The chain joins TRBV2 to TRBJ2-5; 7 bases map to TRBD2. CDR1 SNHLY and CDR2 FYNNEI come from the germline V gene. J gave up 4 bases and V 5 bases, and 7 bases lay outside the gene matches. CDR3 size: 14 residues. Complete variable domain (other parts from reference TRBV2 and TRBJ2-5): EPEVTQTPSHQVTQMGQEVILRCVPISNHLYFYWYRQILGQKVEFLVSFYNNEISEKSEIFDDQFSVERPDGSNFTLKIRSTKLEDSAMYFCASSTGLRAETQYFGPGTRLLVL.

The rearrangement uses TRBV5-1 and TRBJ1-3; 7 bases fit TRBD1. Losses at the gene ends were 0 bases for V and 3 bases for J; bases not matched to a gene: 6. This CDR3 is 16 amino acids long. Germline V gene sequence: CDR1 SGHRS, CDR2 YFSETQ. CDR3 in DNA: TGCGCCAGCAGCTTGGATTCCAGGGGGAATGGAAACACCATATATTTT. It translates to CASSLDSRGNGNTIYF.

V usage is TRBV28 and J usage is TRBJ2-3; a weak D match, TRBD2 (8 bases). V was clipped by 6 bases and J by 4 bases, with 14 bases between them. This CDR3 has 14 residues. Germline CDR1 is MDHEN and CDR2 is SYDVKM. CDR3 sequence (DNA): TGTGCCAGCAGAAATAGCGGGACAGCAGATACGCAGTATTTT. Its translation is CASRNSGTADTQYF.

The chain is built from TRBV11-2 and TRBJ1-3; the D gene is possibly TRBD1 (5 bases). CDR1 is SGHAT and CDR2 is FQNNGV in the germline V gene. The germline V and J ends were trimmed by 2 bases and 5 bases, with 10 bases remaining between them. The CDR3 loop spans 14 amino acids. For the CDR3, the DNA is TGTGCCAGCAGCTTACCCGGGACCAGAAACACCATATATTTT. Protein sequence: CASSLPGTRNTIYF.